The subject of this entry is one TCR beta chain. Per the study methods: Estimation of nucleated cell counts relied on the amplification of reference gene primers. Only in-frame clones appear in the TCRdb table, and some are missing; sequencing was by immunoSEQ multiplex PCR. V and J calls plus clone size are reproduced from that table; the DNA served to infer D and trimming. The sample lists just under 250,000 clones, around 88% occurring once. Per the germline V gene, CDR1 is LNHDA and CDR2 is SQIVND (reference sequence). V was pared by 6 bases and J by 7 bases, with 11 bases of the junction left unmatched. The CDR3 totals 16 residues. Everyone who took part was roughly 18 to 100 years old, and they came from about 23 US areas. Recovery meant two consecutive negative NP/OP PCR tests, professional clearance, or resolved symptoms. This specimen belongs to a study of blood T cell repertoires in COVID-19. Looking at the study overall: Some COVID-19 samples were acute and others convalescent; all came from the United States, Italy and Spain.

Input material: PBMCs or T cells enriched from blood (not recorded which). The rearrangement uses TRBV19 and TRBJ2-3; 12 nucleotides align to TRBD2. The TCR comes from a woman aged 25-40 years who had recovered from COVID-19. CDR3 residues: CASSLGTSGSFHTQYF. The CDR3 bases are TGTGCCAGTAGCCTTGGGACTAGCGGGTCTTTCCATACGCAGTATTTT. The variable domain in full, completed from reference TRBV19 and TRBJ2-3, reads DGGITQSPKYLFRKEGQNVTLSCEQNLNHDAMYWYRQDPGQGLRLIYYSQIVNDFQKGDIAEGYSVSREKKESFPLTVTSAQKNPTAFYLCASSLGTSGSFHTQYFGPGTRLTVL.